This entry concerns a single T cell receptor beta chain. Assay: immunoSEQ multiplex PCR; the TCRdb copy retains only in-frame clones and omits some. The sample includes roughly 150,000 clones, approximately 85% seen only once; the top ten take 8.1%. Trimming took off 3 bases at V and 2 bases at J, with 11 bases between the two ends. Germline V gene lookup returns CDR1 DFQATT and CDR2 SNEGSKA (reference sequence). The CDR3 is 14 residues long. This sample is part of a study of blood T cell repertoires in COVID-19. Study overall: PBMCs, B-cell-depleted T cells, or T cells provided the cDNA or gDNA that made up the material.

It was during active infection that Seattle patients were enrolled and then longitudinally followed. What was sequenced was peripheral blood. The chain is built from TRBV20-1 and TRBJ2-1; tentatively, D is TRBD2 (6 bases). The clonotype comes from a woman aged 55 to 70 with COVID-19, enrolled during active disease. CDR3 loop: CSASGGRTYNEQFF. The CDR3 region has the DNA TGCAGTGCTAGTGGGGGGAGGACCTACAATGAGCAGTTCTTC.